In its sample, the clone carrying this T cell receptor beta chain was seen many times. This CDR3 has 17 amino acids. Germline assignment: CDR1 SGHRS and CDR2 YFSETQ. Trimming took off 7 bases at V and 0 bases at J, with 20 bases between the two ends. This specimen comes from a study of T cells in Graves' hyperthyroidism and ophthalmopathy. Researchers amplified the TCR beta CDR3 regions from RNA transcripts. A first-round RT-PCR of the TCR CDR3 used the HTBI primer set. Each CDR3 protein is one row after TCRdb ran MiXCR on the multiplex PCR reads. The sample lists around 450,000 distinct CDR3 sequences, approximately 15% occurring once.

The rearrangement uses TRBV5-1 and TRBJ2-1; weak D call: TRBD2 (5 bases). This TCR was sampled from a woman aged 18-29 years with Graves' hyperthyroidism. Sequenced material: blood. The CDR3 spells CASSPQASLSSYNEQFF. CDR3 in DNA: TGCGCCAGCTCCCCCCAGGCTAGCTTGAGCTCCTACAATGAGCAGTTCTTC.